A selection of T cell receptor beta chains follows, all from one sample in a study of control samples from healthy donors and cancer patients. Data came from immunoSEQ multiplex PCR; TCRdb stores just in-frame clones and leaves some out. The profile shows under 200,000 clones, roughly 95% of them singletons. The sequenced sample was blood. These receptors were obtained from a woman aged 55-69 years in good health. The CDR3 runs from the conserved cysteine through the conserved F or W. Each record gives: J gene, D gene, V gene, clone size, CDR3 DNA, CDR3 protein. The D gene is left open where the match is weak. Rows may omit the clone size; those that give it use once, few, many or a size class.

j_call: TRBJ1-2
d_call: TRBD1
v_call: TRBV5-4
clone_size: NA
cdr3_nt: TGTGCCAGCAGCTTGGAGACAGGGGAGATGGTCTATGGCTACACCTTC
cdr3_aa: CASSLETGEMVYGYTF

j_call: TRBJ2-3
d_call: TRBD2
v_call: TRBV7-2
clone_size: NA
cdr3_nt: TGTGCCAGCAGCTTAGGTTTGGCGGGGGGGGCAGATACGCAGTATTTT
cdr3_aa: CASSLGLAGGADTQYF

j_call: TRBJ1-4
d_call: TRBD1
v_call: TRBV18
clone_size: NA
cdr3_nt: TGTGCCAGCTCACCACGGGCTTTAACAGGGGATAATGAAAAACTGTTTTTT
cdr3_aa: CASSPRALTGDNEKLFF

j_call: TRBJ1-1
d_call: TRBD1
v_call: TRBV3-1/TRBV3-2
clone_size: NA
cdr3_nt: TGTGCCAGCAGCTCCCGGACAGGGGTTATGAACACTGAAGCTTTCTTT
cdr3_aa: CASSSRTGVMNTEAFF

j_call: TRBJ2-3
d_call: NA
v_call: TRBV27
clone_size: NA
cdr3_nt: TGTGCCAGCGCTGCCGACAGAATGAGCACAGATACGCAGTATTTT
cdr3_aa: CASAADRMSTDTQYF

j_call: TRBJ2-1
d_call: TRBD2
v_call: TRBV4-2
clone_size: NA
cdr3_nt: TGTGCCAGCAGCCAAGATGCGAGCGGGGGGGCTTACAATGAGCAGTTCTTC
cdr3_aa: CASSQDASGGAYNEQFF

j_call: TRBJ2-3
d_call: NA
v_call: TRBV6-2/TRBV6-3
clone_size: NA
cdr3_nt: TGTGCCAGCAGCCCCGGCGGTAGCGCCGGGGATACGCAGTATTTT
cdr3_aa: CASSPGGSAGDTQYF

j_call: TRBJ1-5
d_call: NA
v_call: TRBV4-2
clone_size: NA
cdr3_nt: TGTGCCAGCAGCCAAGATCGAGGACAGATTAATCAGCCCCAGCATTTT
cdr3_aa: CASSQDRGQINQPQHF

j_call: TRBJ1-4
d_call: NA
v_call: TRBV9
clone_size: NA
cdr3_nt: TGTGCCAGCAGCGTAGGTACGACTAATGAAAAACTGTTTTTT
cdr3_aa: CASSVGTTNEKLFF

j_call: TRBJ1-2
d_call: NA
v_call: TRBV27
clone_size: NA
cdr3_nt: TGTGCCAGCAGTTTATTTTACCCACCAATGGATGGCTACACCTTC
cdr3_aa: CASSLFYPPMDGYTF

j_call: TRBJ2-7
d_call: TRBD1
v_call: TRBV20-1
clone_size: NA
cdr3_nt: TGCAGTGCTAGTTCAGGGACAGGGACCTACGAGCAGTACTTC
cdr3_aa: CSASSGTGTYEQYF

j_call: TRBJ2-5
d_call: NA
v_call: TRBV7-2
clone_size: NA
cdr3_nt: TGTGCCAGCAGCCCGCAAGCGGTGGAGACCCAGTACTTC
cdr3_aa: CASSPQAVETQYF

j_call: TRBJ1-1
d_call: TRBD1
v_call: TRBV5-5
clone_size: once
cdr3_nt: TGTGCCAGCAGCTTACAGGGGGGATCGGTGAACACTGAAGCTTTCTTT
cdr3_aa: CASSLQGGSVNTEAFF

j_call: TRBJ2-3
d_call: TRBD2
v_call: TRBV5-1
clone_size: NA
cdr3_nt: TGCGCCAGCAGCTTGGCTAGCGGGGGGGCAGATACGCAGTATTTT
cdr3_aa: CASSLASGGADTQYF

j_call: TRBJ1-5
d_call: NA
v_call: TRBV10-3
clone_size: NA
cdr3_nt: TGTGCCATCAGTGAGAATACAGGGCTAAGCAATCAGCCCCAGCATTTT
cdr3_aa: CAISENTGLSNQPQHF

j_call: TRBJ2-7
d_call: TRBD2
v_call: TRBV6-5
clone_size: NA
cdr3_nt: TGTGCCAGCAGCTTGGGGGGGGGCTCCTACGAGCAGTACTTC
cdr3_aa: CASSLGGGSYEQYF

j_call: TRBJ2-1
d_call: NA
v_call: TRBV7-2
clone_size: NA
cdr3_nt: TGTGCCAGCAGCGATCGGACGAAGAATGAGCAGTTCTTC
cdr3_aa: CASSDRTKNEQFF

j_call: TRBJ1-1
d_call: NA
v_call: TRBV2
clone_size: NA
cdr3_nt: TGTGCCAGCAGTGTTGGTGAAGCTTTCTTT
cdr3_aa: CASSVGEAFF

j_call: TRBJ1-6
d_call: NA
v_call: TRBV20-1
clone_size: NA
cdr3_nt: TGCAGTGCTAGTGTGGGGGCCCTCTATAATTCACCCCTCCACTTT
cdr3_aa: CSASVGALYNSPLHF

j_call: TRBJ2-7
d_call: NA
v_call: TRBV20-1
clone_size: NA
cdr3_nt: TGCAGTGCCCCACGCGAGCAGTACTTC
cdr3_aa: CSAPREQYF

j_call: TRBJ1-1
d_call: NA
v_call: TRBV18
clone_size: NA
cdr3_nt: TGTGCCAGCTCACCCTTACCAGGGGTTGAAGCTTTCTTT
cdr3_aa: CASSPLPGVEAFF

j_call: TRBJ1-4
d_call: NA
v_call: TRBV5-1
clone_size: NA
cdr3_nt: TGCGCCAGCAACTTGGGAGGGGCTAATGAAAAACTGTTTTTT
cdr3_aa: CASNLGGANEKLFF

j_call: TRBJ2-5
d_call: NA
v_call: TRBV19
clone_size: NA
cdr3_nt: TGTGCCAGTAGTCAACCAAACGGGAGGACCCAGTACTTC
cdr3_aa: CASSQPNGRTQYF

j_call: TRBJ1-1
d_call: NA
v_call: TRBV2
clone_size: NA
cdr3_nt: TGTGCCAGCAGGGACCGTAAAACCATGAACACTGAAGCTTTCTTT
cdr3_aa: CASRDRKTMNTEAFF

j_call: TRBJ1-2
d_call: NA
v_call: TRBV2
clone_size: NA
cdr3_nt: TGTGCCAGCAGTGTAGAAAACTATGGCTACACCTTC
cdr3_aa: CASSVENYGYTF

j_call: TRBJ2-3
d_call: NA
v_call: TRBV2
clone_size: NA
cdr3_nt: TGTGCCAGCAGTACTATGCGGAATACGCAGTATTTT
cdr3_aa: CASSTMRNTQYF

j_call: TRBJ1-1
d_call: NA
v_call: TRBV6-5
clone_size: NA
cdr3_nt: TGTGCCAGCAGTTACCGGCAGGGGATGAACACTGAAGCTTTCTTT
cdr3_aa: CASSYRQGMNTEAFF

j_call: TRBJ2-7
d_call: TRBD1
v_call: TRBV5-1
clone_size: NA
cdr3_nt: TGCGCCAGCAGCTTGGCCTATGGGACAGGGACTAACGAGCAGTACTTC
cdr3_aa: CASSLAYGTGTNEQYF

j_call: TRBJ1-2
d_call: TRBD1
v_call: TRBV6-2/TRBV6-3
clone_size: NA
cdr3_nt: TGTGCCAGCAGTTACTCGGCAGGGGGCTACTATGGCTACACCTTC
cdr3_aa: CASSYSAGGYYGYTF

j_call: TRBJ1-2
d_call: NA
v_call: TRBV7-2
clone_size: NA
cdr3_nt: TGTGCCAGCAGCTCACATGCTCGGTCGGAGTCCTATGGCTACACCTTC
cdr3_aa: CASSSHARSESYGYTF

j_call: TRBJ1-1
d_call: NA
v_call: TRBV4-3
clone_size: NA
cdr3_nt: TGCGCCAGCAGTTCAGACAGAAACACTGAAGCTTTCTTT
cdr3_aa: CASSSDRNTEAFF

j_call: TRBJ1-1
d_call: TRBD1
v_call: TRBV7-2
clone_size: NA
cdr3_nt: TGTGCCAGCAGCTCGGAAAGACAGGGCAAGGCTTTCTTT
cdr3_aa: CASSSERQGKAFF

j_call: TRBJ2-3
d_call: NA
v_call: TRBV10-3
clone_size: NA
cdr3_nt: TGTGCCATCAGTATCCGAGCTAGGGATACGCAGTATTTT
cdr3_aa: CAISIRARDTQYF

j_call: TRBJ1-2
d_call: TRBD1
v_call: TRBV2
clone_size: NA
cdr3_nt: TGTGCCAGTCTTAGGGAACAGGGGGCTTACCTTGATGGCTACACCTTC
cdr3_aa: CASLREQGAYLDGYTF

j_call: TRBJ1-2
d_call: NA
v_call: TRBV12-3/TRBV12-4
clone_size: once
cdr3_nt: TGTGCCAGCAGCAGGACAGACGCCTATGGCTACACCTTC
cdr3_aa: CASSRTDAYGYTF

j_call: TRBJ2-7
d_call: NA
v_call: TRBV6-2/TRBV6-3
clone_size: NA
cdr3_nt: TGTGCCAGCAGTTATAAGGACAGCGGACAGTACTTC
cdr3_aa: CASSYKDSGQYF

j_call: TRBJ1-5
d_call: NA
v_call: TRBV9
clone_size: few
cdr3_nt: TGTGCCAGCAGCGACGGACCCTTTAGCAATCAGCCCCAGCATTTT
cdr3_aa: CASSDGPFSNQPQHF

j_call: TRBJ2-7
d_call: NA
v_call: TRBV30
clone_size: NA
cdr3_nt: TGTGCCTTAATCACCGGGTATGGGCAGTACTTC
cdr3_aa: CALITGYGQYF

j_call: TRBJ2-3
d_call: TRBD2
v_call: TRBV20-1
clone_size: NA
cdr3_nt: TGCAGTGCTAGTTGGACTAGCCCCACAGATACGCAGTATTTT
cdr3_aa: CSASWTSPTDTQYF

j_call: TRBJ2-7
d_call: TRBD2
v_call: TRBV7-2
clone_size: NA
cdr3_nt: TGTGCCAGCAGCCACGGGACTAGCGGGGAAACCTCCCACGAGCAGTACTTC
cdr3_aa: CASSHGTSGETSHEQYF